This T cell receptor (beta chain) was sequenced in a study of shared clonotypes between healthy human individuals. The table came from immunoSEQ multiplex PCR; TCRdb's copy has only in-frame clones and leaves some out. The sample has about 1.5 million clones, 95% to 99% seen once; the top ten hold 0.45%. The study's findings and limits: Across a handful of donors, naive CD4 shared 5% to 5.5%, naive CD8 under 4%, memory CD4 about 2.5%, memory CD8 about 0.4%. Few donors restricted represented genetic and exposure-history diversity.

Worth noting for this clone: Its antigen is unidentified.

This CDR3 is 13 amino acids long. Germline V CDR1 and CDR2: MNHNY, SVGAGI (reference sequence). Between the trimmed V and J ends, which lost 7 bases and 5 bases, there was a span of 14 bases. Caucasian adults living in Nashville, Tennessee, provided all samples. Splitting of CD4+ cells produced CD45RA+ naive and CD45RA-negative memory subsets. This chain links TRBV6-6 with TRBJ2-5; the D gene is possibly TRBD1 (6 bases). The sample taken for sequencing was naive CD4+ T cells sorted from blood. Sample subset: CD45RA+ positively selected. This clonotype was obtained from a young man in good health. CDR3 nucleotide sequence: TGTGCCAGCACCCAGGGGCTAGAGGAGACCCAGTACTTC. This gives the protein CASTQGLEETQYF.